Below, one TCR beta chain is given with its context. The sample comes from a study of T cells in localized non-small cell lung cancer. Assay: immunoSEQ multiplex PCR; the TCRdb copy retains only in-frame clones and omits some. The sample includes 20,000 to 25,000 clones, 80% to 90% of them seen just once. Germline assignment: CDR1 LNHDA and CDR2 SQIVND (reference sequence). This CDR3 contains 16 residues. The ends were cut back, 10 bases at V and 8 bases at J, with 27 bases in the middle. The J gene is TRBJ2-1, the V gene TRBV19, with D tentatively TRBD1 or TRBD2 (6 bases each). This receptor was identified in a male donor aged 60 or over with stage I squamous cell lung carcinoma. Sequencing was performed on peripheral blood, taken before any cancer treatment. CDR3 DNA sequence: TGTGCCACCCACCCCCAGGGGAGGTTAGGGATCGATGAGCAGTTCTTC. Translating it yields CATHPQGRLGIDEQFF.